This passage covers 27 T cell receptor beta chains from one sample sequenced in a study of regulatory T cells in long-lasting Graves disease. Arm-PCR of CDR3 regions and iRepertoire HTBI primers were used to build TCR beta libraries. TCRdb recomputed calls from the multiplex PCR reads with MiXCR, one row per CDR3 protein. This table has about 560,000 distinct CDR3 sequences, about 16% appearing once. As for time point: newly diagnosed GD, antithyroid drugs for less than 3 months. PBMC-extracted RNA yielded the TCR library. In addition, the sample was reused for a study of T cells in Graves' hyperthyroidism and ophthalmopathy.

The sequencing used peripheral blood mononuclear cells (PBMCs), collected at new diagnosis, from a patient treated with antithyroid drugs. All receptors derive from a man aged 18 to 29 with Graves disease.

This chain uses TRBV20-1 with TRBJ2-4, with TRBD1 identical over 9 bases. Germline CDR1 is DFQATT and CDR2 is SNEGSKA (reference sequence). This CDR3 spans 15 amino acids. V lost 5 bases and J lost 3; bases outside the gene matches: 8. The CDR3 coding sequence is TGCAGTGCTGCCGGGACAGGGAGGTACAAAAACATTCAGTACTTC. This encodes CSAAGTGRYKNIQYF.

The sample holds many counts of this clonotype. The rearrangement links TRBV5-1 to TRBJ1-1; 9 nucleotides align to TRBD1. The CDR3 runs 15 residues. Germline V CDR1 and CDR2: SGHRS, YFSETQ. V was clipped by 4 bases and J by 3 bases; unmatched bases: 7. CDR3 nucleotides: TGCGCCAGCAGCCAACAGGGGGCTAGGGACACTGAAGCTTTCTTT. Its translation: CASSQQGARDTEAFF.

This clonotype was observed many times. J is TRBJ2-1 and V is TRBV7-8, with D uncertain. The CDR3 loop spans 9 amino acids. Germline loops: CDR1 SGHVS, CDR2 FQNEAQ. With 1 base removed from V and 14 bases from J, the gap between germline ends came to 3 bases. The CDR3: CASSLEEFF. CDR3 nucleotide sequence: TGTGCCAGCAGCTTAGAGGAGTTCTTC.

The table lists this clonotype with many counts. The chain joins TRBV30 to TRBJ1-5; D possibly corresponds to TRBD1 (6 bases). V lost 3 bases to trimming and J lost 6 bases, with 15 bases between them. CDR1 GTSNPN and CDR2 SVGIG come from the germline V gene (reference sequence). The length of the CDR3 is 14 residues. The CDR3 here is CAWSAGTRIQPQHF. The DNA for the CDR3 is TGTGCCTGGAGCGCCGGGACACGAATTCAGCCCCAGCATTTT.

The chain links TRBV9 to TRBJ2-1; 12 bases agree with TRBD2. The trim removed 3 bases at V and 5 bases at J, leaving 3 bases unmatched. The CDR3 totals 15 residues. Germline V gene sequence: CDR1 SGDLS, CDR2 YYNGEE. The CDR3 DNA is TGTGCCAGCAGCGAACGGACTAGCGGGAACAATGAGCAGTTCTTC. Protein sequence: CASSERTSGNNEQFF.

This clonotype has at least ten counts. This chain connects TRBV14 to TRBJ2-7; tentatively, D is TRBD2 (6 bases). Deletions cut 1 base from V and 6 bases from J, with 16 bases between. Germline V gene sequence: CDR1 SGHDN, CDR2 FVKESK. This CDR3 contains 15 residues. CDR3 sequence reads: CASSQVYGGLSEQYF. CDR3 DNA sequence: TGTGCCAGCAGCCAAGTGTACGGAGGGCTAAGCGAGCAGTACTTC. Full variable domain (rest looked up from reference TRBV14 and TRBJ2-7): EAGVTQFPSHSVIEKGQTVTLRCDPISGHDNLYWYRRVMGKEIKFLLHFVKESKQDESGMPNNRFLAERTGGTYSTLKVQPAELEDSGVYFCASSQVYGGLSEQYFGPGTRLTVT.

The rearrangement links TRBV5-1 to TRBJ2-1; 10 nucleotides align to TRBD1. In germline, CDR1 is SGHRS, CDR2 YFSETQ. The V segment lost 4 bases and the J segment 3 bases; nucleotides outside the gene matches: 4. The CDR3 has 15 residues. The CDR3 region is CASSTTGGVYNEQFF. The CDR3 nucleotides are TGCGCCAGCAGCACGACAGGGGGCGTCTACAATGAGCAGTTCTTC.

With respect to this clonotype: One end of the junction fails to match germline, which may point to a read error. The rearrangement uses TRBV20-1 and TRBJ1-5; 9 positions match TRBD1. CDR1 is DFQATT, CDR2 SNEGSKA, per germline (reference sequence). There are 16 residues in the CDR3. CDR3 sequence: CNARGSYRGRDQPQHF. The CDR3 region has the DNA TGCAATGCTAGGGGGTCGTACAGGGGGCGTGATCAGCCCCAGCATTTT.

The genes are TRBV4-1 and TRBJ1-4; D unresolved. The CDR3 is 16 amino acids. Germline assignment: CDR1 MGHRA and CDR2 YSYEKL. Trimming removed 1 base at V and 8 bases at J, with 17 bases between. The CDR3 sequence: CASSQADRQRSEKLFF. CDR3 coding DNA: TGCGCCAGCAGCCAAGCCGATCGGCAGAGGAGCGAAAAACTGTTTTTT.

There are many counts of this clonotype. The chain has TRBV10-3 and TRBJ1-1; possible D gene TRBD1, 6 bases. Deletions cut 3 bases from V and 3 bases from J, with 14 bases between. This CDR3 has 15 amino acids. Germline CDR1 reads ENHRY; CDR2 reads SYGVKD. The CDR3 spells CAISDGRGVDTEAFF. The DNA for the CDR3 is TGTGCCATCAGTGATGGCAGGGGTGTGGACACTGAAGCTTTCTTT.

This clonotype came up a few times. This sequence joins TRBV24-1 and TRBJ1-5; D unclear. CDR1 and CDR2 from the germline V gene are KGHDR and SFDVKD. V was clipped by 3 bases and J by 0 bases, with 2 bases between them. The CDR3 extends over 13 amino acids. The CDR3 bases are TGTGCCACCAGTGATAATAGCAATCAGCCCCAGCATTTT. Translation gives CATSDNSNQPQHF.

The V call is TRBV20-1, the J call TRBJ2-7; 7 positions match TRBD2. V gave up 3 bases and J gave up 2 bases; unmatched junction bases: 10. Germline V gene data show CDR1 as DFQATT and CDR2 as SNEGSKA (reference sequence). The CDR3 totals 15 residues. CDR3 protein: CSASGQVGRAYEQYF. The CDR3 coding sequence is TGCAGTGCTAGTGGGCAGGTAGGGAGGGCCTACGAGCAGTACTTC.

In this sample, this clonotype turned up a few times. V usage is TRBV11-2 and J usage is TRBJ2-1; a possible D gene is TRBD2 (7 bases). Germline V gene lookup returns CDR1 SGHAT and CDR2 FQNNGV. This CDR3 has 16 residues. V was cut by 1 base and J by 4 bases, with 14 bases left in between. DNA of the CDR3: TGTGCCAGCAGCTTAGGGGGGGCGGGAGTGTACAATGAGCAGTTCTTC. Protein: CASSLGGAGVYNEQFF.

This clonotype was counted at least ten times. The DNA for the CDR3 is TGTGCCACCCGACAGGCGAACACTGAAGCTTTCTTT. This sequence encodes CATRQANTEAFF. This chain links TRBV11-2 with TRBJ1-1, with D possibly TRBD1 on 6 matching bases. CDR1 SGHAT and CDR2 FQNNGV come from the germline V gene. Deletions cut 10 bases from V and 1 base from J, with 10 bases between. This CDR3 is built from 12 residues.

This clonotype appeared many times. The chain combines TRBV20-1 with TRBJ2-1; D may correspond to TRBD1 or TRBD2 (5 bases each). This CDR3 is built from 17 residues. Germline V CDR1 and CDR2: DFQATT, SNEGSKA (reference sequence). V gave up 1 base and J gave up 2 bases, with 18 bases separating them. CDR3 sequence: CSARGGTGGRAYNEQFF. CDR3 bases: TGCAGTGCTAGAGGCGGAACAGGAGGCCGGGCCTACAATGAGCAGTTCTTC.

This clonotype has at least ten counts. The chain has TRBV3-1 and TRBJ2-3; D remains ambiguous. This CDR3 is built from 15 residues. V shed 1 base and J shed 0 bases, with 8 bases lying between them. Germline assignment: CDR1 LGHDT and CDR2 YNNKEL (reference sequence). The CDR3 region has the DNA TGTGCCAGCAGCCAAGGCTCTGCTAGCACAGATACGCAGTATTTT. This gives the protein CASSQGSASTDTQYF.

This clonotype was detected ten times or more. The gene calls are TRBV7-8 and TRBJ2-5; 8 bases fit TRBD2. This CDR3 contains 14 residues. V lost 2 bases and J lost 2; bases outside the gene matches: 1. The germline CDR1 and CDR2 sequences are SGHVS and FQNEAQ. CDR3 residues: CASSLLAGQETQYF. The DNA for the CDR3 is TGTGCCAGCAGCTTATTAGCGGGGCAAGAGACCCAGTACTTC.

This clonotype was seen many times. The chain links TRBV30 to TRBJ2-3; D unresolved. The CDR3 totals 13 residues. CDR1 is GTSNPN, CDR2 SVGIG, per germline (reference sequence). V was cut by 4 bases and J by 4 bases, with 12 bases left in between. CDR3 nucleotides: TGTGCCTGGACTTCACGAACTGCAGATACGCAGTATTTT. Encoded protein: CAWTSRTADTQYF. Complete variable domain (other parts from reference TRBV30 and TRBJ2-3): SQTIHQWPATLVQPVGSPLSLECTVEGTSNPNLYWYRQAAGRGLQLLFYSVGIGQISSEVPQNLSASRPQDRQFILSSKKLLLSDSGFYLCAWTSRTADTQYFGPGTRLTVL.

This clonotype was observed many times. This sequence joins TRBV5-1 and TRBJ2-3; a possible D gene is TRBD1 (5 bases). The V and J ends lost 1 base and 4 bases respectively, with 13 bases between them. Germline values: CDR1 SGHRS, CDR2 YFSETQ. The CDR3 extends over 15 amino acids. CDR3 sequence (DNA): TGCGCCAGCAGCTTGATACAGCAGGGCCCAGATACGCAGTATTTT. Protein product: CASSLIQQGPDTQYF.

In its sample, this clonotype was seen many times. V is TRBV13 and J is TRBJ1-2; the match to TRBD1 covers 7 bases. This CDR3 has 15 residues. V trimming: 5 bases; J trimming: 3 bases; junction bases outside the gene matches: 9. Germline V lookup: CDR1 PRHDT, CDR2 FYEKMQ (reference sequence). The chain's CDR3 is CASSLGGGSDYGYTF. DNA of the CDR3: TGTGCCAGCAGCCTCGGAGGGGGCTCGGACTATGGCTACACCTTC.

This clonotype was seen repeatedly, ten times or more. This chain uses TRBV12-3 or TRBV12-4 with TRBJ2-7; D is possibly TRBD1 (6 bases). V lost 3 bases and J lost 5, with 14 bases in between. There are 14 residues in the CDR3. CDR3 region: CASSLGGGFDEQYF. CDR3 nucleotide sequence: TGTGCCAGCAGTTTGGGTGGGGGCTTTGACGAGCAGTACTTC.

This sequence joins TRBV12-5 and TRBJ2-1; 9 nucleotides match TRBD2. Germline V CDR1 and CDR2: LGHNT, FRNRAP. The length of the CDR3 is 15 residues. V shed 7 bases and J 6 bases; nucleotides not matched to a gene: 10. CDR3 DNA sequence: TGTGCTAGTGCCCGAGCTAGCGGGACACGCAATGAGCAGTTCTTC. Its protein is CASARASGTRNEQFF.

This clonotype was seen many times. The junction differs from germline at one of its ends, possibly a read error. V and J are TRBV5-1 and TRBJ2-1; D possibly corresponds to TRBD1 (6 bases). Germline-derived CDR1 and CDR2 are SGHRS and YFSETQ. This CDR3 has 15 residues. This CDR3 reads CASSLGGGSYNEQFF. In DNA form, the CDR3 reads TGTGCCAGCAGCTTAGGGGGTGGCTCCTACAATGAGCAGTTCTTC.

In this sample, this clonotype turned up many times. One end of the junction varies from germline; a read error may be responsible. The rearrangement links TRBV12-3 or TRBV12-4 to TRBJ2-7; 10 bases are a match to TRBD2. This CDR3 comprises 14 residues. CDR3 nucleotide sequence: TGTGCCAGCAGTATAGCGGGAGGCCAGTACGAGCAGTACTTC. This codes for CASSIAGGQYEQYF.

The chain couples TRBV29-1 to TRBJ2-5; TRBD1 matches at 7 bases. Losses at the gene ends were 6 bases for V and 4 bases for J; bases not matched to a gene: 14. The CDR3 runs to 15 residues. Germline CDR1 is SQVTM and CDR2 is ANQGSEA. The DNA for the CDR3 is TGCAGCGTAACCGAGAGACAGGGAGCTCGAGAGACCCAGTACTTC. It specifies CSVTERQGARETQYF.

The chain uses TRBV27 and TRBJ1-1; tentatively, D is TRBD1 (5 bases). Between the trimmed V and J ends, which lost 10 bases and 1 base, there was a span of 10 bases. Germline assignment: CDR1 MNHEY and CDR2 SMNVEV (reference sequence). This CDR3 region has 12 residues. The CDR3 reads CATGRENTEAFF. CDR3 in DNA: TGTGCCACGGGACGGGAGAACACTGAAGCTTTCTTT.

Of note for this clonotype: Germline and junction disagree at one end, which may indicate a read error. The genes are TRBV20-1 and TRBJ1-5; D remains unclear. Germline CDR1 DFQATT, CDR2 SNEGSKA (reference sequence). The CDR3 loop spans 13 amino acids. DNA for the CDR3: TGCAGTGCTAGAGTTGATAGCAATCAGCCCAAGCATTTT. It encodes CSARVDSNQPKHF.